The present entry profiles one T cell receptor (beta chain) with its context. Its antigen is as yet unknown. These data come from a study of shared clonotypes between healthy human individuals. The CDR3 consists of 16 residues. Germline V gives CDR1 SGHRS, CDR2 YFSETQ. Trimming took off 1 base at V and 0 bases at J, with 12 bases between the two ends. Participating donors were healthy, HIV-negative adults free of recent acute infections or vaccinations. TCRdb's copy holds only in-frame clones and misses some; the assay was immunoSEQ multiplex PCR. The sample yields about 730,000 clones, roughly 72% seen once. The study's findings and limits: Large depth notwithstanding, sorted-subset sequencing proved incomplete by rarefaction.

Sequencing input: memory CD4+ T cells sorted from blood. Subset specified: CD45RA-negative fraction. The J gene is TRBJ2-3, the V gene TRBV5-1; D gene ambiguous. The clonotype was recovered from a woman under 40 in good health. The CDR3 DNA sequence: TGCGCCAGCAGCTTGCAAGGGATAATAAGCACAGATACGCAGTATTTT. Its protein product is CASSLQGIISTDTQYF.